This TCR beta chain was sequenced for a study of blood T cell repertoires in COVID-19. Background on the study: Nucleic acid was either cDNA or gDNA, and it came from T cells, B-cell-depleted T cells, or PBMCs.

Germline CDR1 and CDR2: SEHNR and FQNEAQ (reference sequence). The CDR3 is 16 amino acids. The V segment lost 5 bases and the J segment 6 bases; nucleotides outside the gene matches: 11. Libraries were prepared by immunoSEQ multiplex PCR; TCRdb keeps only in-frame clonotypes and omits some of them. The data contain about 76,000 clones, approximately 90% of them singletons. The V and J genes are TRBV7-9 and TRBJ2-1; the match to TRBD2 covers 9 bases. The clonotype originates from a man aged 30 to 39 with acute or convalescent COVID-19. Sequenced: peripheral blood. The CDR3 is CASSGGGLAGSNEQFF. The DNA for the CDR3 is TGTGCCAGCAGCGGTGGCGGGCTAGCGGGATCCAATGAGCAGTTCTTC.